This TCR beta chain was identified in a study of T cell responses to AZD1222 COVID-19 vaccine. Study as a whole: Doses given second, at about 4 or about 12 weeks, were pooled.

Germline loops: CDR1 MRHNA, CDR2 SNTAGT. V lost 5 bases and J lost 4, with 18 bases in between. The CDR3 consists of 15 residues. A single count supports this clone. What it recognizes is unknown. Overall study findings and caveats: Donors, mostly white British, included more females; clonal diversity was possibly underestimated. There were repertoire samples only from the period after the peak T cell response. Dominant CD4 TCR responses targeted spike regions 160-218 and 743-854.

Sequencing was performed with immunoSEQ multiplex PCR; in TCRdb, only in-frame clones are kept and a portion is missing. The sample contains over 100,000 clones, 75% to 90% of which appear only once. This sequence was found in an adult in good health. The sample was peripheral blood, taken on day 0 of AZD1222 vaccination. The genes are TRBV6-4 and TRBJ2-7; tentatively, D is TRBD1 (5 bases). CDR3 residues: CASSILPGNWYEQYF. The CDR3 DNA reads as TGTGCCAGCAGTATCTTACCAGGGAACTGGTACGAGCAGTACTTC.